The 9 T cell receptor beta chains below all came from one sample that was sequenced in a study of T cell responses to AZD1222 COVID-19 vaccine. The protocol was immunoSEQ multiplex PCR, while the TCRdb copy is restricted to in-frame clones and leaves out a portion. The sample holds some 110,000 clones; around 89% are singletons and the top ten take approximately 3.4%. The sequences come from peripheral blood, collected 28 days after the second AZD1222 dose. Receptors originate from an adult who received the AZD1222 COVID-19 vaccine.

V and J are TRBV6-2 or TRBV6-3 and TRBJ1-2; no clear D. CDR3 length equals 11 residues. V lost 4 bases to trimming and J lost 12 bases, with 12 bases between them. In germline, CDR1 is MNHEY, CDR2 SVGEGT. The CDR3 DNA is TGTGCCAGCAGTTTCCCTGTCGAACACACCTTC. Translation: CASSFPVEHTF.

The chain combines TRBV27 with TRBJ1-2, with a weak D call TRBD1 (5 bases). The CDR3 loop spans 13 amino acids. The V and J ends lost 5 bases and 8 bases respectively, with 15 bases between them. CDR1 and CDR2 from the germline V gene are MNHEY and SMNVEV (reference sequence). CDR3 sequence: CASSIPGTGGYTF. In DNA, the CDR3 is TGTGCCAGCAGTATTCCGGGGACGGGAGGCTACACCTTC.

This chain uses TRBV7-8 with TRBJ2-7, with D unclear. The length of the CDR3 is 16 residues. Per germline, CDR1 SGHVS and CDR2 FQNEAQ. Trimming pared 1 base from V and 4 bases from J, leaving 17 bases between. The CDR3 region has the DNA TGTGCCAGCAGCTTAGTCGCTGTCTCTGGCCTTTACGAGCAGTACTTC. Translated: CASSLVAVSGLYEQYF.

The CDR3 DNA reads as TGCACCAGCAGCCTCCTCTTCCGAGGGGATCAGCCCCAGCATTTT. It codes for CTSSLLFRGDQPQHF. V and J are TRBV1 and TRBJ1-5. TRBV1 is designated a pseudogene. This CDR3 region has 15 residues.

The chain links TRBV3-1 (or the pseudogene TRBV3-2) to TRBJ2-1; TRBD2 is a possible D gene (7 bases). Germline assignment: CDR1 LGHDT and CDR2 YNNKEL (reference sequence). V gave up 0 bases and J gave up 9 bases, with 15 bases separating them. There are 15 residues in the CDR3. CDR3 nucleotides: TGTGCCAGCAGCCAAGACCGGGGGCTAGCGGCTGAGCAGTTCTTC. It yields the protein CASSQDRGLAAEQFF.

The chain has TRBV19 and TRBJ1-1; D not resolved. This CDR3 is built from 15 residues. Trimming took off 5 bases at V and 4 bases at J, with 17 bases between the two ends. The germline V gene has CDR1 LNHDA and CDR2 SQIVND (reference sequence). The CDR3 here is CASSWLLGIGTEAFF. CDR3 nucleotide sequence: TGTGCCAGTAGTTGGCTCTTGGGCATCGGCACTGAAGCTTTCTTT.

The chain couples TRBV28 to TRBJ2-7; 12 bases agree with TRBD2. J lost 2 bases, V lost 4 bases, and 9 bases had no gene match. The CDR3 runs 17 residues. Germline CDR1 reads MDHEN; CDR2 reads SYDVKM. The CDR3 region has the DNA TGTGCCAGCAGTTCCTACGGACTAGCGGGGCTTACCTACGAGCAGTACTTC. Amino acid sequence: CASSSYGLAGLTYEQYF.

The genes are TRBV12-5 and TRBJ2-5, with a weak D call TRBD1 (5 bases). Between the trimmed V and J ends, which lost 6 bases and 4 bases, there was a span of 12 bases. The CDR3 runs to 13 residues. In germline, CDR1 is LGHNT, CDR2 FRNRAP. The CDR3 coding sequence is TGTGCTAGTGGCCGGACACCTCGAGAGACCCAGTACTTC. Encoded protein: CASGRTPRETQYF.

The chain has TRBV6-2 or TRBV6-3 and TRBJ2-3; maybe TRBD1 (6 bases). Germline V lookup: CDR1 MNHEY, CDR2 SVGEGT. V lost 1 base and J lost 2, with 19 bases in between. This CDR3 spans 18 amino acids. The CDR3 region is CASSYFGPGQRSTDTQYF. The DNA for the CDR3 is TGTGCCAGCAGTTACTTTGGACCGGGACAACGGTCCACAGATACGCAGTATTTT.